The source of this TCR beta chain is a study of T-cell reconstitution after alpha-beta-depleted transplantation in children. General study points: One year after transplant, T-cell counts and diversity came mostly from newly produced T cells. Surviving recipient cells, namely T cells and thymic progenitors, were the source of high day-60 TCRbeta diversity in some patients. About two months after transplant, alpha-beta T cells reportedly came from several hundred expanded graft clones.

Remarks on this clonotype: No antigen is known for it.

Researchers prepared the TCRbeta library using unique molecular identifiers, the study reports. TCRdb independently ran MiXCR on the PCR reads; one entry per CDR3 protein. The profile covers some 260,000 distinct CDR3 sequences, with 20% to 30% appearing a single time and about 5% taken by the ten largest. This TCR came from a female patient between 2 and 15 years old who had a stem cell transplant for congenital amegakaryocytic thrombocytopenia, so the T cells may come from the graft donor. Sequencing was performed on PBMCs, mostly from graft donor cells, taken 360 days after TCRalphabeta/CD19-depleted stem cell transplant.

The CDR3 DNA reads TGTGCCAGCAGTCTTCAACCGGGACAGGGGGCGTCCGAGCAGTACTTC. As protein: CASSLQPGQGASEQYF. The chain carries TRBV6-1 and TRBJ2-7; 12 bases match TRBD1. The CDR3 totals 16 residues. Per germline, CDR1 MNHNS and CDR2 SASEGT. V gave up 5 bases and J gave up 6 bases; unmatched junction bases: 11.